Listed here are 27 T cell receptor beta chains from one sample, sequenced in a study of monozygotic twins with inflammatory bowel disease. Reprocessing the 5' RACE reads, TCRdb reports a single entry for every CDR3 protein and omits DNA. Its table records about 93,000 distinct CDR3 sequences. Sequenced sample: blood. The receptors shown here come from a human donor with ulcerative colitis or Crohn's disease, or a healthy co-twin of an affected twin (not recorded which).

V usage is TRBV7-9 and J usage is TRBJ2-3. This CDR3 has 15 amino acids. Germline CDR1 SEHNR, CDR2 FQNEAQ (reference sequence). The CDR3 is CASRVSGGSTDTQYF.

J is TRBJ2-1 and V is TRBV12-3 or TRBV12-4. The CDR3 extends over 13 amino acids. CDR3 amino acids: CASSFSPYNEQFF.

The chain carries TRBV5-1 and TRBJ2-7; without DNA, the TCRdb call of TRBD1 cannot be checked. The CDR3 is 15 amino acids. Germline CDR1 is SGHRS and CDR2 is YFSETQ. This chain's CDR3 is CASSLTGTGWHEQYF.

V gene TRBV5-1 combines with J gene TRBJ2-3. The CDR3 sequence is 14 residues long. Germline-derived CDR1 and CDR2 are SGHRS and YFSETQ. CDR3 region: CASRRVGYTDTQYF.

This chain connects TRBV4-1 to TRBJ1-2; TCRdb selects TRBD1, and the lack of DNA leaves this call unchecked. The CDR3 covers 15 residues. Germline values: CDR1 MGHRA, CDR2 YSYEKL. The CDR3 reads CASSQRRGVVYGYTF.

The V and J genes are TRBV5-4 and TRBJ1-1. CDR3 length: 13 residues. CDR1 is SGHNT, CDR2 YYREEE, per germline (reference sequence). The chain's CDR3 is CASSQLMNTEAFF.

The chain uses TRBV20-1 and TRBJ2-5; without DNA, the TCRdb call of TRBD2 cannot be checked. This CDR3 region has 13 residues. Germline CDR1 reads DFQATT; CDR2 reads SNEGSKA (reference sequence). CDR3 region: CSARGLATETQYF.

The chain links TRBV9 to TRBJ2-1; the D call of TRBD2 rests on TCRdb alone, since no DNA is present to check it. This CDR3 contains 16 residues. CDR1 is SGDLS, CDR2 YYNGEE, per germline. The chain's CDR3 is CASSVGTSGGVHEQFF.

The V gene is TRBV7-9, the J gene TRBJ2-3; TCRdb picks TRBD1, but there is no DNA to check that call. The V gene's germline CDR1 is SEHNR and CDR2 FQNEAQ (reference sequence). This CDR3 comprises 17 residues. The CDR3 region is CASSSGDRGEYTDTQYF.

J is TRBJ1-2 and V is TRBV12-3 or TRBV12-4. The CDR3 totals 14 residues. The CDR3 loop reads CASSLRQYGYGYTF.

The chain recombines TRBV15 with TRBJ1-3. The length of the CDR3 is 17 residues. Germline V CDR1 and CDR2: LNHNV, YYDKDF (reference sequence). The CDR3 spells CATSRDPGAYSGNTIYF.

The chain combines TRBV6-5 with TRBJ1-3; the D gene TCRdb calls, TRBD1, cannot be checked with no DNA. The CDR3 covers 19 residues. Per germline, CDR1 MNHEY and CDR2 SVGAGI. This CDR3 is CASSYRDREYMISGNTIYF.

The genes are TRBV6-5 and TRBJ2-7; TCRdb lists TRBD2, though no DNA is available to test this call. This CDR3 has 19 residues. Germline V lookup: CDR1 MNHEY, CDR2 SVGAGI. The CDR3: CASSFGPPGRQGGSYEQYF.

The rearrangement uses TRBV6-5 and TRBJ1-5; no DNA is available, so the TRBD1 call from TCRdb remains unchecked. The CDR3 loop spans 15 amino acids. The germline CDR1 and CDR2 sequences are MNHEY and SVGAGI. The chain's CDR3 is CASSWLGQGNQPQHF.

The chain links TRBV20-1 to TRBJ2-3; TCRdb designates TRBD1, a call that cannot be tested without DNA. CDR1 and CDR2 (germline): DFQATT, SNEGSKA (reference sequence). The CDR3 covers 16 residues. CDR3 amino acids: CSASGGGGIGVDTQYF.

The chain is built from TRBV5-5 and TRBJ1-3. Germline-derived CDR1 and CDR2 are SGHKS and YYEKEE (reference sequence). The CDR3 has 17 residues. This CDR3 is CASSLVSWGRSGNTIYF.

The chain employs TRBV5-1 and TRBJ1-2. This CDR3 is built from 16 residues. The germline V gene has CDR1 SGHRS and CDR2 YFSETQ. CDR3 amino acids: CASSLETGRGNYGYTF.

The V call is TRBV12-3 or TRBV12-4, the J call TRBJ1-6; TCRdb returns TRBD1, unconfirmable since there is no DNA. The CDR3 is 12 residues long. The CDR3 protein is CASKTGTGLLHF.

The gene calls are TRBV11-2 and TRBJ2-3; the D call from TCRdb, TRBD1, cannot be confirmed without DNA. CDR3 length: 16 amino acids. Germline CDR1 reads SGHAT; CDR2 reads FQNNGV. CDR3 in amino acids: CASSLAGTPRADTQYF.

The chain links TRBV12-3 or TRBV12-4 to TRBJ2-5; with no DNA, the TCRdb D assignment of TRBD1 cannot be verified. CDR3 length equals 16 residues. The chain's CDR3 is CASRQPGRMYQETQYF.

The rearrangement joins TRBV5-1 to TRBJ1-4; the D gene TCRdb calls, TRBD1, cannot be checked with no DNA. Germline CDR1 is SGHRS and CDR2 is YFSETQ. The CDR3 consists of 15 residues. CDR3 residues: CASSTGTGGSEKLFF.

The V and J genes are TRBV19 and TRBJ2-5; no DNA is available, so the TRBD1 call from TCRdb remains unchecked. The CDR3 runs to 14 residues. Germline CDR1 LNHDA, CDR2 SQIVND (reference sequence). The CDR3 reads CASSPGFPFGAQYF.

The chain carries TRBV19 and TRBJ1-5; with no DNA, the TCRdb D assignment of TRBD1 cannot be verified. CDR3 size: 16 residues. Germline CDR1 is LNHDA and CDR2 is SQIVND (reference sequence). The CDR3 sequence is CASSVSGTSVNQPQHF.

J is TRBJ2-5 and V is TRBV24-1. This CDR3 region has 12 residues. Germline V gene sequence: CDR1 KGHDR, CDR2 SFDVKD. This chain's CDR3 is CATSDFQETQYF.

The gene calls are TRBV29-1 and TRBJ1-3. CDR1 is SQVTM and CDR2 is ANQGSEA in the germline V gene. CDR3 length: 12 residues. The CDR3 is CSVGESRNTIYF.

This chain uses TRBV7-9 with TRBJ2-2. Germline lookup yields CDR1 SEHNR and CDR2 FQNEAQ (reference sequence). The CDR3 totals 12 residues. The CDR3 reads CASSFEAGELFF.

The chain has TRBV29-1 and TRBJ2-1; TCRdb picks TRBD2, but there is no DNA to check that call. This CDR3 contains 12 residues. The germline CDR1 and CDR2 sequences are SQVTM and ANQGSEA. The CDR3 here is CSVESRSLEQFF.